This T cell receptor beta chain was recorded in a study of identical twins. Overall study results and limits: Out-of-frame TCR alpha sharing in monozygotic twins exceeded recombination model predictions.

This clonotype was seen a few times. Its antigen is unidentified. Unique molecular identifiers were present on the cDNA, and a universal primer site came from template switching. TCRdb passed the 5' RACE reads through MiXCR, listing each CDR3 protein once. The sample comprises about 520,000 distinct CDR3 sequences, 20% to 25% of which are singletons, and about 0.91% rests with the top ten. This CDR3 contains 15 residues. Between the trimmed V and J ends, which lost 3 bases and 2 bases, there was a span of 12 bases. Per germline, CDR1 SGHNT and CDR2 YYREEE (reference sequence). These data were also filed under a second study, of T cells expressing NK-cell markers.

The sequencing input was CD4+ T cells sorted from blood. The V call is TRBV5-4, the J call TRBJ1-5, with a weak D call TRBD1 (6 bases). The receptor was derived from a woman under 30 in good health. The chain's CDR3 is CASSSDAGGNQPQHF. The CDR3, as DNA: TGTGCCAGCAGCTCGGATGCAGGGGGCAATCAGCCCCAGCATTTT. The full variable domain, completed using reference TRBV5-4 and TRBJ1-5, is ETGVTQSPTHLIKTRGQQVTLRCSSQSGHNTVSWYQQALGQGPQFIFQYYREEENGRGNFPPRFSGLQFPNYSSELNVNALELDDSALYLCASSSDAGGNQPQHFGDGTRLSIL.